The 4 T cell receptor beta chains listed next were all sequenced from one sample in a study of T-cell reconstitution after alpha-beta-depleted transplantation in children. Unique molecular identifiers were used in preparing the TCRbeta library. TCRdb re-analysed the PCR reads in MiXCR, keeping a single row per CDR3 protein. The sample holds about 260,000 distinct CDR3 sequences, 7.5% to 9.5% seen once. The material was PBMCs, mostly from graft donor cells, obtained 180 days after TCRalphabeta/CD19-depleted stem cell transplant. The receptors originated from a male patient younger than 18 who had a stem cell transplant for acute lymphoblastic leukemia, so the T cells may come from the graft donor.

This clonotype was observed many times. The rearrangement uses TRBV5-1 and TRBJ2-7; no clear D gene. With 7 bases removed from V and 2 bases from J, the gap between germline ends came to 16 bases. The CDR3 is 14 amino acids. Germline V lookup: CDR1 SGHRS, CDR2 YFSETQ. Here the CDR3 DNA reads TGCGCCAGCCACCGGGCAGGTGCCCCCTACGAGCAGTACTTC. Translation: CASHRAGAPYEQYF.

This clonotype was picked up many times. The CDR3 bases are TGTGCCAGCAGTGAGGGTAAACGGCCCCAGCATTTT. This codes for CASSEGKRPQHF. The chain combines TRBV6-1 with TRBJ1-5, with D unclear. This CDR3 is 12 amino acids long. With 3 bases removed from V and 9 bases from J, the gap between germline ends came to 9 bases. CDR1 is MNHNS, CDR2 SASEGT, per germline.

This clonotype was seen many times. This CDR3 is CASSLGGARYNEQFF. In DNA form, the CDR3 reads TGTGCCAGCAGCTTAGGGGGGGCTCGGTACAATGAGCAGTTCTTC. The genes are TRBV7-9 and TRBJ2-1; D possibly matches TRBD1 or TRBD2 (6 bases each). Trimming pared 1 base from V and 4 bases from J, leaving 11 bases between. Germline V gene sequence: CDR1 SEHNR, CDR2 FQNEAQ (reference sequence). CDR3 length equals 15 residues.

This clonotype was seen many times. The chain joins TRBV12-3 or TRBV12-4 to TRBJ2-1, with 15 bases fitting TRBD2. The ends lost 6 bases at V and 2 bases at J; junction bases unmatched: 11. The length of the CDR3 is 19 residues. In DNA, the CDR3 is TGTGCCAGCAGCTTATTGCCCGGGACTAGCGGGGGGACCTACAATGAGCAGTTCTTC. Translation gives CASSLLPGTSGGTYNEQFF.